The 22 T cell receptor beta chains below all came from one sample that was sequenced in a study of CD8 T cells in ankylosing spondylitis listed by TCRdb under 2017. Libraries were made using 5' RACE. TCRdb records Illumina HiSeq 2500 as the sequencer. TCRdb passed the public sequencing reads through fastp at Q25 and MiXCR, retaining productive beta sequences. Rows with one shared CDR3 protein collapse into an entry with the most common genes and DNA. The table for this sample lists 200,000 to 300,000 distinct CDR3 sequences; less than 9.5% of them were counted only once. The ten largest clones represent approximately 5% of the sample. The sample consisted of blood, either unsorted or a sorted T cell fraction (not recorded which). The origin of the receptors is a female donor with ankylosing spondylitis or in good health (not recorded which).

This clonotype was observed at least ten times. The rearrangement links TRBV12-3 or TRBV12-4 to TRBJ1-4; TRBD1 aligns across 8 bases. The CDR3 consists of 14 residues. J lost 5 bases, V lost 6 bases, and 5 bases had no gene match. The CDR3 nucleotides are TGTGCCAGCAGGGACAGGGAGTGGAATGAAAAACTGTTTTTT. This gives the protein CASRDREWNEKLFF.

This clonotype was seen many times. The chain has TRBV13 and TRBJ2-4; a possible D gene is TRBD1 (6 bases). The V end was cut by 1 base, the J end by 6 bases, with 7 bases between. The V gene's germline CDR1 is PRHDT and CDR2 FYEKMQ (reference sequence). This CDR3 region has 13 residues. The CDR3 nucleotides are TGTGCCAGCAGCTTAGAAGGGGGAAACATTCAGTACTTC. Encoded protein: CASSLEGGNIQYF. Using reference TRBV13 and TRBJ2-4 for the parts outside the CDR3, the full variable domain is AAGVIQSPRHLIKEKRETATLKCYPIPRHDTVYWYQQGPGQDPQFLISFYEKMQSDKGSIPDRFSAQQFSDYHSELNMSSLELGDSALYFCASSLEGGNIQYFGAGTRLSVL.

Points on this clonotype: A read error may explain this, as a much larger clone is one base away. The chain couples TRBV6-4 to TRBJ1-5; D gene uncertain. V gave up 3 bases and J gave up 6 bases, with 15 bases separating them. Germline V CDR1 and CDR2: MRHNA, SNTAGT. The CDR3 is 15 amino acids. CDR3 DNA sequence: TGTGCCAGCAGTGAAATGGGGTTTGGTTGTCAGCCCCAGCATTTT. It is translated as CASSEMGFGCQPQHF.

This clonotype was counted ten times or more. V gene TRBV7-9 combines with J gene TRBJ2-1; the match to TRBD2 covers 12 bases. Trimming cost V 4 bases and J 8 bases; bases outside gene matches: 6. Germline-derived CDR1 and CDR2 are SEHNR and FQNEAQ (reference sequence). The CDR3 loop spans 15 amino acids. The CDR3 nucleotides are TGTGCCAGCAGCTCTGGACTAGCGGGAATCGATGAGCAGTTCTTC. It codes for CASSSGLAGIDEQFF.

This clonotype turned up a few times. This may come from a read error, since a much larger clone is one base off. This sequence joins TRBV7-9 and TRBJ1-2; maybe TRBD1 (5 bases). The CDR3 is 11 amino acids. Germline CDR1 and CDR2: SEHNR and FQNEAQ (reference sequence). V was clipped by 5 bases and J by 7 bases, with 8 bases between them. The CDR3 loop reads CASSPGFGYTF. CDR3 sequence (DNA): TGTGCCAGCAGCCCAGGGTTTGGCTACACCTTC.

This clonotype was observed many times. V is TRBV11-3 and J is TRBJ2-1; no clear D. V dropped 0 bases and J dropped 10 bases, with 10 bases sitting between them. This CDR3 contains 13 residues. Per the germline V gene, CDR1 is SGHNT and CDR2 is YENEEA. Here the CDR3 reads CASSLDEFSEQFF. CDR3 DNA sequence: TGTGCCAGCAGCTTAGACGAGTTCTCAGAGCAGTTCTTC.

V is TRBV7-2 and J is TRBJ2-7; 8 nucleotides match TRBD2. Per germline, CDR1 SGHTA and CDR2 FQGNSA. With 6 bases clipped from V and 4 bases from J, the junction kept 8 bases outside the gene matches. The length of the CDR3 is 14 residues. CDR3 amino acids: CASSKRELSYEQYF. DNA for the CDR3: TGTGCCAGCAGTAAGCGGGAGCTTTCTTACGAGCAGTACTTC. Together with reference TRBV7-2 and TRBJ2-7, the CDR3 gives the full variable domain: GAGVSQSPSNKVTEKGKDVELRCDPISGHTALYWYRQSLGQGLEFLIYFQGNSAPDKSGLPSDRFSAERTGGSVSTLTIQRTQQEDSAVYLCASSKRELSYEQYFGPGTRLTVT.

The V gene is TRBV5-1, the J gene TRBJ2-7; 9 positions agree with TRBD2. Germline CDR1 reads SGHRS; CDR2 reads YFSETQ. The CDR3 is 15 residues long. The J segment lost 3 bases and the V segment lost 4 bases, leaving 8 bases of the junction unmatched. For the CDR3, the DNA is TGCGCCAGCAGCGGGGCGGGAGGGCCCCTCTACGAGCAGTACTTC. Protein product: CASSGAGGPLYEQYF.

J is TRBJ1-1 and V is TRBV12-3 or TRBV12-4; 10 nucleotides agree with TRBD1. The CDR3 has 18 amino acids. V lost 3 bases, J lost 5 bases, and 15 bases stayed unmatched. For the CDR3, the DNA is TGTGCCAGCAGTTTGACGCCTTGGGGGACAGGGGCTATAACTGAAGCTTTCTTT. Translating it yields CASSLTPWGTGAITEAFF.

The table lists this clonotype with many counts. J is TRBJ1-1 and V is TRBV18; maybe TRBD1 (6 bases). Germline CDR1 reads KGHSH; CDR2 reads LQKENI. CDR3 length equals 13 residues. Deletions cut 6 bases from V and 1 base from J, with 9 bases between. This chain's CDR3 is CASSAGANTEAFF. The CDR3 nucleotides are TGTGCCAGCTCCGCAGGGGCGAACACTGAAGCTTTCTTT.

This clonotype was seen many times. The gene calls are TRBV20-1 and TRBJ2-1; weak D call: TRBD2 (6 bases). V lost 2 bases and J lost 4, with 15 bases in between. CDR1 is DFQATT and CDR2 is SNEGSKA in the germline V gene (reference sequence). The CDR3 is made up of 15 amino acids. CDR3 protein: CSARPRGTPYNEQFF. The CDR3 DNA reads TGCAGTGCTAGACCTAGAGGGACTCCATACAATGAGCAGTTCTTC.

This clonotype showed up many times. The V gene is TRBV25-1, the J gene TRBJ2-3; D is ambiguous. The CDR3 runs to 13 residues. CDR1 is MGHDK and CDR2 is SYGVNS in the germline V gene. Trimming took 4 bases from V and 6 from J, leaving 11 bases between them. CDR3 amino acids: CASSGVGWDTQYF. The CDR3, as DNA: TGTGCCAGCAGTGGCGTCGGATGGGATACGCAGTATTTT.

At least ten counts were recorded for this clonotype. V and J are TRBV6-1 and TRBJ1-1, with 7 bases identical to TRBD1. J was trimmed by 4 bases and V by 7 bases; bases with no gene match: 9. Germline-derived CDR1 and CDR2 are MNHNS and SASEGT. This CDR3 is built from 14 residues. CDR3 residues: CASKMTGRGTEAFF. In DNA, the CDR3 is TGTGCCAGCAAAATGACAGGGCGCGGCACTGAAGCTTTCTTT.

In this sample, this clonotype turned up many times. This chain connects TRBV6-6 to TRBJ1-2; the D gene is possibly TRBD1 (6 bases). Germline loops: CDR1 MNHNY, CDR2 SVGAGI (reference sequence). The CDR3 extends over 13 amino acids. V gave up 6 bases and J gave up 7 bases, with 15 bases separating them. The CDR3 loop is CASSARGAGGYTF. The CDR3 DNA sequence: TGTGCCAGCAGCGCTCGGGGGGCGGGTGGCTACACCTTC.

This clonotype was detected many times. A clone one base away is much larger, so this may be a read error. The chain links TRBV5-5 to TRBJ2-1; the D gene could be TRBD1 or TRBD2 (6 bases each). Germline V gives CDR1 SGHKS, CDR2 YYEKEE (reference sequence). The CDR3 consists of 16 residues. Trimming left V 3 bases short and J 3 bases short, with 16 bases between. The CDR3 sequence is CASSSGLGGDYNEQFF. DNA for the CDR3: TGTGCCAGCAGCTCCGGCCTCGGGGGCGACTACAATGAGCAGTTCTTC.

The rearrangement links TRBV7-6 to TRBJ2-2; D is unclear. The V end lost 0 bases, the J end lost 4 bases, and 9 bases lay between the germline ends. Germline lookup yields CDR1 SGHVS and CDR2 FNYEAQ. The CDR3 runs 15 residues. The CDR3 bases are TGTGCCAGCAGCTTAGCCCCCTCAGGCACCGGGGAGCTGTTTTTT. It specifies CASSLAPSGTGELFF.

This clonotype was counted ten times or more. The J gene is TRBJ1-5, the V gene TRBV19, with D uncertain. V was cut by 2 bases and J by 2 bases, with 7 bases left in between. CDR3 size: 14 residues. Germline V lookup: CDR1 LNHDA, CDR2 SQIVND (reference sequence). The CDR3 region is CASSIRRGNQPQHF. The CDR3 nucleotides are TGTGCCAGTAGTATACGTAGGGGCAATCAGCCCCAGCATTTT.

This clonotype has just a few counts. J is TRBJ2-1 and V is TRBV19; D call uncertain. V was trimmed by 7 bases and J by 6 bases, leaving 7 bases between them. CDR3 length equals 11 residues. From germline, CDR1 is LNHDA and CDR2 SQIVND (reference sequence). The CDR3 loop reads CASTKGNEQFF. CDR3 coding DNA: TGTGCCAGTACGAAGGGCAATGAGCAGTTCTTC. Full variable domain (rest looked up from reference TRBV19 and TRBJ2-1): DGGITQSPKYLFRKEGQNVTLSCEQNLNHDAMYWYRQDPGQGLRLIYYSQIVNDFQKGDIAEGYSVSREKKESFPLTVTSAQKNPTAFYLCASTKGNEQFFGPGTRLTVL.

This clonotype was picked up many times. V gene TRBV4-1 combines with J gene TRBJ2-1, with 8 positions matching TRBD1. V trimming: 4 bases; J trimming: 5 bases; junction bases outside the gene matches: 4. Germline V gene data show CDR1 as MGHRA and CDR2 as YSYEKL. The CDR3 spans 14 residues. The CDR3 bases are TGCGCCAGCAGCCCGCCGACAGGGGACAATGAGCAGTTCTTC. It is translated as CASSPPTGDNEQFF.

This clonotype was recorded many times. V is TRBV7-2 and J is TRBJ1-1; possibly TRBD1 for D (6 bases). Germline CDR1 and CDR2: SGHTA and FQGNSA. The V and J ends lost 1 base and 1 base respectively, with 10 bases between them. CDR3 size: 15 residues. CDR3 sequence (DNA): TGTGCCAGCAGCTTAGAAGGGGGAAGGAACACTGAAGCTTTCTTT. Translation: CASSLEGGRNTEAFF.

This clonotype was detected ten times or more. The gene calls are TRBV5-1 and TRBJ2-1, with D perhaps assigned TRBD1 or TRBD2 (5 bases each). V lost 3 bases to trimming and J lost 1 base, with 17 bases between them. The CDR3 is 17 residues long. The germline gives CDR1 SGHRS, CDR2 YFSETQ. The CDR3 reads CASSSARGAISYNEQFF. The CDR3 DNA is TGCGCCAGCAGCTCGGCGAGAGGGGCGATTTCCTACAATGAGCAGTTCTTC.

This clonotype was found many times. This chain's CDR3 is CASSQEGQGFYEQYF. The CDR3 DNA is TGCGCCAGCAGCCAGGAGGGACAGGGTTTCTACGAGCAGTACTTC. The rearrangement uses TRBV4-3 and TRBJ2-7; 9 nucleotides match TRBD1. The CDR3 covers 15 residues. Losses at the gene ends were 3 bases for V and 3 bases for J; bases not matched to a gene: 6. The germline gives CDR1 LGHNA, CDR2 YSLEER.